This TCR beta chain was sequenced in a study of cytomegalovirus exposure and HLA in healthy donors. Despite likely unrecorded immune exposures, the donors were nominally healthy at the time of sampling. Study-wide results and limits: Analyzed later, association rates of TCRs varied across HLA loci, with DRB1 most and HLA-C fewest.

The CDR3 consists of 16 residues. Germline CDR1 SGHVS, CDR2 FNYEAQ. The ends lost 2 bases at V and 4 bases at J; junction bases unmatched: 5. The PCR employed 60 Vbeta primers together with 13 Jbeta primers. Profiled with immunoSEQ multiplex PCR; TCRdb holds only in-frame clones, not every one. There are about 200,000 clones in the sample, with 0.65% to 0.75% held by the top ten. With regard to this clone: No antigen is known for it.

Sample: PBMCs. The sequence was collected from a boy aged 10-17 years in good health and CMV-seronegative. The chain combines TRBV7-6 with TRBJ1-1; 12 bases match TRBD1. CDR3 DNA sequence: TGTGCCAGCAGCTTATCGGGACAGGGGGCGTCCACTGAAGCTTTCTTT. Translating it yields CASSLSGQGASTEAFF. Filled out from reference TRBV7-6 and TRBJ1-1, the complete variable domain reads GAGVSQSPRYKVTKRGQDVALRCDPISGHVSLYWYRQALGQGPEFLTYFNYEAQQDKSGLPNDRFSAERPEGSISTLTIQRTEQRDSAMYRCASSLSGQGASTEAFFGQGTRLTVV.